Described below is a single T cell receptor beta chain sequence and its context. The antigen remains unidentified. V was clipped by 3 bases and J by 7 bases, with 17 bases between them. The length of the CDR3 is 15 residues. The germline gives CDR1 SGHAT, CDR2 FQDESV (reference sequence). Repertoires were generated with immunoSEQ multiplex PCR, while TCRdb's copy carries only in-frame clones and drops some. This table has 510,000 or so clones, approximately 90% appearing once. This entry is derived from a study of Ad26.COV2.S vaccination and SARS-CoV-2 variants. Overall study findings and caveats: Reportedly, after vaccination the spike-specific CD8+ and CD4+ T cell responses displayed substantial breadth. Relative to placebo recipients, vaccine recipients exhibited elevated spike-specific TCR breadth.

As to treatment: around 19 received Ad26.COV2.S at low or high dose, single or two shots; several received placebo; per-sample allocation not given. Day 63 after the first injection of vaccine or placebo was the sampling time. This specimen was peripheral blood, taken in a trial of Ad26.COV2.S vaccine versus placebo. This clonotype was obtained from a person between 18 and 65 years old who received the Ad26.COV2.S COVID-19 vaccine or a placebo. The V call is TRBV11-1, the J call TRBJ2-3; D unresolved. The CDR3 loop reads CASSLNPPSIHTQYF. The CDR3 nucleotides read TGTGCCAGCAGCTTGAACCCCCCCTCGATACATACGCAGTATTTT.